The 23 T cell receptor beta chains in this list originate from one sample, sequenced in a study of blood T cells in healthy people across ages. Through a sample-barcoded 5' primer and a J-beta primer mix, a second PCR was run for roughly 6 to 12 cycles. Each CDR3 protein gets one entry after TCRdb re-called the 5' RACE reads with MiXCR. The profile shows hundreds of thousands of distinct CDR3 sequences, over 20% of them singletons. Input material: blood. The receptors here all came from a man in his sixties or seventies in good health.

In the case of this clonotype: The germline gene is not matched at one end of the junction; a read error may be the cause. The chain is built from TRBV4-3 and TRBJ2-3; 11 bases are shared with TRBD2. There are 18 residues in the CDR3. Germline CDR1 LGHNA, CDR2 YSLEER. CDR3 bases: TGCGCCAGCAGCCAAGAATATGGCCTAGCGGGAGGCACAGATGCGCAGTATTTT. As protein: CASSQEYGLAGGTDAQYF.

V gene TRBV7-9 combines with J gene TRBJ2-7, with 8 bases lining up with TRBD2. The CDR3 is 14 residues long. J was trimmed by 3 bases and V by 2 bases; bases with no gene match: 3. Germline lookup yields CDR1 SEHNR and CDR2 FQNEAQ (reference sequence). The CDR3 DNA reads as TGTGCCAGCAGCTTACAGGCGGGAGGCTACGAGCAGTACTTC. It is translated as CASSLQAGGYEQYF.

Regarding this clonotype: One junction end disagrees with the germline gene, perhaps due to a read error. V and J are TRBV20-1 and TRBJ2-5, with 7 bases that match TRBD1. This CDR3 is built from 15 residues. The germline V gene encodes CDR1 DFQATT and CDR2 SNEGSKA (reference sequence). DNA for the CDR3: TGCAGTACTAGAGACCAAGGACAGGCCCAAGAGACCCAGTACTTC. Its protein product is CSTRDQGQAQETQYF.

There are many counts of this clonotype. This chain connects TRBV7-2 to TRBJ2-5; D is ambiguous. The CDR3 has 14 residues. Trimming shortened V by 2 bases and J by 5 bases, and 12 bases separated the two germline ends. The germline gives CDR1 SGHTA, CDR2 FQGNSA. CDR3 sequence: CASSLSAVGETQYF. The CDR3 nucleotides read TGTGCCAGCAGCTTATCGGCCGTGGGGGAGACCCAGTACTTC.

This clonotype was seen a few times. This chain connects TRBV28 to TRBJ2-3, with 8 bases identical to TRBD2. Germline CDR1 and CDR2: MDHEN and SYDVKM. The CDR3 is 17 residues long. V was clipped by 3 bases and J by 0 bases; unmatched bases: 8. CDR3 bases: TGTGCCAGCAGTTTGGCCGATAGCGGGGCTAGCACAGATACGCAGTATTTT. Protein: CASSLADSGASTDTQYF.

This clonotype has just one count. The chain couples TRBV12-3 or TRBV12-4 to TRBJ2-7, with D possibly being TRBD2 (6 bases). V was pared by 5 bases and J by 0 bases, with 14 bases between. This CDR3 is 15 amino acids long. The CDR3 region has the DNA TGTGCCAGCAGTCGCGGGAAATCCCTCTCCTACGAGCAGTACTTC. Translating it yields CASSRGKSLSYEQYF.

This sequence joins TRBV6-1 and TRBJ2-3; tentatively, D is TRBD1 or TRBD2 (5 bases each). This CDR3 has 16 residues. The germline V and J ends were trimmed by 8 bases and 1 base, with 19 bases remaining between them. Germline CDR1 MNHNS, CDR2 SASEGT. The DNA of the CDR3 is TGTGCCAGCGGCGCCCTACCGGGACGGGGCACAGATACGCAGTATTTT. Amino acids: CASGALPGRGTDTQYF.

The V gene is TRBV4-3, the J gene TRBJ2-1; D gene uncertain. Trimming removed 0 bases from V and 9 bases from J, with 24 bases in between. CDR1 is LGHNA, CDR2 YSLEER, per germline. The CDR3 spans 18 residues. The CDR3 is CASSQDLMDAIIAGEQFF. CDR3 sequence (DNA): TGCGCCAGCAGCCAAGATCTGATGGACGCGATAATTGCTGGTGAGCAGTTCTTC.

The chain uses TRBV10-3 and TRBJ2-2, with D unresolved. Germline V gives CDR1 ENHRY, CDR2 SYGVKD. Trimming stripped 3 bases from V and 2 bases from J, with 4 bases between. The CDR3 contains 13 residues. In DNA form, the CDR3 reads TGTGCCATCAGTGACCTTAACACCGGGGAGCTGTTTTTT. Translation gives CAISDLNTGELFF.

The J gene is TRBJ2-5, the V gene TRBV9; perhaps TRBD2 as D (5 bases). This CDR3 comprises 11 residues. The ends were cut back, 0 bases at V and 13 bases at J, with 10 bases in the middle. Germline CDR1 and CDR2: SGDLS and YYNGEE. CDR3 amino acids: CASSVVHGLYF. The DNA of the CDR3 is TGTGCCAGCAGCGTAGTTCACGGACTGTACTTC. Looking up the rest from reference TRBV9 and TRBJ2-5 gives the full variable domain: DSGVTQTPKHLITATGQRVTLRCSPRSGDLSVYWYQQSLDQGLQFLIQYYNGEERAKGNILERFSAQQFPDLHSELNLSSLELGDSALYFCASSVVHGLYFGPGTRLLVL.

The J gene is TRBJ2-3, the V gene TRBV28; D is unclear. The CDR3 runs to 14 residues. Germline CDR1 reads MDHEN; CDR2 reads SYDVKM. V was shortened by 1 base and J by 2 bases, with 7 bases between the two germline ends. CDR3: CASSLFQDTDTQYF. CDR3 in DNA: TGTGCCAGCAGTTTATTTCAGGACACAGATACGCAGTATTTT.

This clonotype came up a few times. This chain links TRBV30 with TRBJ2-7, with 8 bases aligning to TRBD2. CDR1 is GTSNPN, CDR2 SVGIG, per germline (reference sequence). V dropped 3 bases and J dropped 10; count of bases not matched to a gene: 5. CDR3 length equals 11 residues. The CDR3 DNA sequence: TGTGCCTGGAGGGGACTAGGAGAACAGTACTTC. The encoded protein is CAWRGLGEQYF.

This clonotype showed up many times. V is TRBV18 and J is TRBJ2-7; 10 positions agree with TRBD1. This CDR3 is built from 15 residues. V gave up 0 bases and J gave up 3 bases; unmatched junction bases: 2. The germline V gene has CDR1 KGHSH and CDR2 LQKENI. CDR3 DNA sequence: TGTGCCAGCTCACCACCGGGACAGGGGAACTACGAGCAGTACTTC. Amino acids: CASSPPGQGNYEQYF.

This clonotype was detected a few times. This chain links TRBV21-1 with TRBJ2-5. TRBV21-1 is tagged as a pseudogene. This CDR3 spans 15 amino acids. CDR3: CASSKIWGTQGTQYF. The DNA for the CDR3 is TGTGCCAGCAGCAAAATTTGGGGAACCCAAGGGACCCAGTACTTC.

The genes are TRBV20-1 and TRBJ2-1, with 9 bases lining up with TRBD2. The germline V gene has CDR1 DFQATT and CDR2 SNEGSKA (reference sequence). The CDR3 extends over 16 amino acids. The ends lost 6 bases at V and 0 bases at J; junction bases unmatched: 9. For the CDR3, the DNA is TGCAGTGCGAAAAGGGTGACTAGCGGCTCCTACAATGAGCAGTTCTTC. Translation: CSAKRVTSGSYNEQFF.

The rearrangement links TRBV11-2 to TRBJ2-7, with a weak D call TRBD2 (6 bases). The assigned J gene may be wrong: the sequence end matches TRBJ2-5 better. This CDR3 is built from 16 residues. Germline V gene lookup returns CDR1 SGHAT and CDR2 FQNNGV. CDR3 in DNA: TGTGCCAGCAGTTTAAATAGCGGTAGAGTATCGGAGACCCAGTACTTC. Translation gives CASSLNSGRVSETQYF.

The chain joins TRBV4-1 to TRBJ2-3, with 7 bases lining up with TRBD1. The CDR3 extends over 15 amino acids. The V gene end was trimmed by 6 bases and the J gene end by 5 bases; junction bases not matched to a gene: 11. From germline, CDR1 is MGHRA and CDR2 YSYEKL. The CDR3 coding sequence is TGCGCCAGCAGAAGCCTAGGGGGCCGAAAAGATACGCAGTATTTT. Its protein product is CASRSLGGRKDTQYF.

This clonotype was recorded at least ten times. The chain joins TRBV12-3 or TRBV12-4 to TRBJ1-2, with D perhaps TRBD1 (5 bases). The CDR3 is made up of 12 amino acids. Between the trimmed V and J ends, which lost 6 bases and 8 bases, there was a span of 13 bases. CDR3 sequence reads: CASRGTGRGYTF. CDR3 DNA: TGTGCCAGCAGGGGGACGGGGAGAGGCTACACCTTC.

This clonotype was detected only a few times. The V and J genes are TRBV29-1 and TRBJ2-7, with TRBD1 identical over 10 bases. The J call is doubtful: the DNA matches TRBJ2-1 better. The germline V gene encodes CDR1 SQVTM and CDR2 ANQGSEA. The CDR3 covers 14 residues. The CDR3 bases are TGCAGCGTTGACCGACAGGGGGCGATCCATGAGCAGTTCTTC. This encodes CSVDRQGAIHEQFF.

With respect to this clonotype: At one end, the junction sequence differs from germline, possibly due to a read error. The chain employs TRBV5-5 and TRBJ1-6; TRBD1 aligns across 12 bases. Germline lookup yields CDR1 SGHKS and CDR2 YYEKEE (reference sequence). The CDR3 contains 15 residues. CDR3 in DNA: TGTGCCGGCAGCTTGCCGGGACAGGGGGCCTCACCCCTCCACTTT. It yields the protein CAGSLPGQGASPLHF.

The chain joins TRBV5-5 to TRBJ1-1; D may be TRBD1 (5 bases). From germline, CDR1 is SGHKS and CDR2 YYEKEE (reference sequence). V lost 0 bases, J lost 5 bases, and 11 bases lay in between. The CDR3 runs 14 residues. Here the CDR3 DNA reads TGTGCCAGCAGCTTGGCTGGGGCAATGACTGAAGCTTTCTTT. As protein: CASSLAGAMTEAFF.

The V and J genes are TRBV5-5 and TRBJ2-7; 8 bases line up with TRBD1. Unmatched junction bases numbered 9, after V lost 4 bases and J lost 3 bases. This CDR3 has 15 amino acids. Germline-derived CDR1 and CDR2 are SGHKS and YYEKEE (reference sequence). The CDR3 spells CASSPGTGINYEQYF. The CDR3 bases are TGTGCCAGCAGCCCGGGGACAGGTATAAACTACGAGCAGTACTTC.

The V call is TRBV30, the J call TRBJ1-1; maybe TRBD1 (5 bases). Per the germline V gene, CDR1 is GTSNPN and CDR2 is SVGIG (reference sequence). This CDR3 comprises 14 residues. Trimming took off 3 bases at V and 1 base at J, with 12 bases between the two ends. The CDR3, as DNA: TGTGCCTGGAGCGAGGACATAGAGAACACTGAAGCTTTCTTT. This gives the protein CAWSEDIENTEAFF.